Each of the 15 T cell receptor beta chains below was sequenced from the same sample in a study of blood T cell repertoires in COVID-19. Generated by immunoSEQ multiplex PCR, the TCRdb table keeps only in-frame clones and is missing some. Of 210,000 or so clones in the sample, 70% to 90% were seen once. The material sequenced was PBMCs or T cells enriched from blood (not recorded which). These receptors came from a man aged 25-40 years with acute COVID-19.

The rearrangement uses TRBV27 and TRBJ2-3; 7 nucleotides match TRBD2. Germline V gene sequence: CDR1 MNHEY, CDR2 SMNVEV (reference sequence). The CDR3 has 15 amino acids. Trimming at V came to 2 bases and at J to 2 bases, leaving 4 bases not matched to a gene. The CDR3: CASSLEGRDTDTQYF. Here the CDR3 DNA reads TGTGCCAGCAGTTTAGAAGGGAGGGACACAGATACGCAGTATTTT.

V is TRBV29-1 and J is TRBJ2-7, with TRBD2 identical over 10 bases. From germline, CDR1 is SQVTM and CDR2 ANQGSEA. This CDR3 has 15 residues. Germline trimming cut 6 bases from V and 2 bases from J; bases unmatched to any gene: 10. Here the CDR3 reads CSVSNLAGAAYEQYF. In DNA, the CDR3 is TGCAGCGTCTCCAATCTAGCGGGGGCGGCCTACGAGCAGTACTTC.

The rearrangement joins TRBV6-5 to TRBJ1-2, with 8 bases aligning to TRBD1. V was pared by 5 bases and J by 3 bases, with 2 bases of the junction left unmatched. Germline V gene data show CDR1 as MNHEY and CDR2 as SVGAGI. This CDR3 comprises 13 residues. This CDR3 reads CASSPTGDYGYTF. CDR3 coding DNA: TGTGCCAGCAGTCCGACAGGGGACTATGGCTACACCTTC.

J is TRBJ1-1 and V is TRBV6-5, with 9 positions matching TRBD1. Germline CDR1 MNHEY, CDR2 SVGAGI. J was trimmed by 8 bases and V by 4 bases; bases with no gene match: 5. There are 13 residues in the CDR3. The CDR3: CASSFRTGVEAFF. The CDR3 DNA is TGTGCCAGCAGTTTTCGGACAGGGGTGGAAGCTTTCTTT.

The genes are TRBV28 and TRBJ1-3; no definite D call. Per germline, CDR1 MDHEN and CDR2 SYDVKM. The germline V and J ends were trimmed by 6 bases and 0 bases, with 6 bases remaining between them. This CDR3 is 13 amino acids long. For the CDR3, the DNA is TGTGCCAGCAGGGTCGGCTCTGGAAACACCATATATTTT. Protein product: CASRVGSGNTIYF.

CDR3 loop: CASSLVGQGNTEAFF. DNA of the CDR3: TGCGCCAGCAGCTTGGTAGGACAGGGGAACACTGAAGCTTTCTTT. V gene TRBV5-1 combines with J gene TRBJ1-1; 8 bases are a match to TRBD1. This CDR3 is built from 15 residues. Germline lookup yields CDR1 SGHRS and CDR2 YFSETQ. The V segment lost 0 bases and the J segment 1 base; nucleotides outside the gene matches: 2. Combining the CDR3 with reference TRBV5-1 and TRBJ1-1 gives the whole variable domain KAGVTQTPRYLIKTRGQQVTLSCSPISGHRSVSWYQQTPGQGLQFLFEYFSETQRNKGNFPGRFSGRQFSNSRSEMNVSTLELGDSALYLCASSLVGQGNTEAFFGQGTRLTVV.

Here the CDR3 DNA reads TGCGCCAGCAGTGTAGACAGGGCGGCTAACTATGGCTACACCTTC. It codes for CASSVDRAANYGYTF. The chain uses TRBV10-2 and TRBJ1-2; 7 nucleotides align to TRBD1. V dropped 4 bases and J dropped 0; count of bases not matched to a gene: 5. Germline CDR1 WSHSY, CDR2 SAAADI. There are 15 residues in the CDR3.

This chain's CDR3 is CASSYSGTGVGETQYF. The CDR3 DNA is TGTGCCAGCAGTTACTCGGGGACAGGGGTGGGGGAGACCCAGTACTTC. The chain has TRBV6-5 and TRBJ2-5; 10 nucleotides line up with TRBD1. Germline assignment: CDR1 MNHEY and CDR2 SVGAGI. V was pared by 0 bases and J by 5 bases, with 6 bases of the junction left unmatched. The length of the CDR3 is 16 residues.

CDR3 in DNA: TGCAGTGCTAGTGTGGTTTGGACAGGGCCCAACGAGCAGTACTTC. Translating it yields CSASVVWTGPNEQYF. The gene calls are TRBV20-1 and TRBJ2-7; 8 bases are shared with TRBD1. J gave up 5 bases and V 3 bases, and 12 bases lay outside the gene matches. The CDR3 extends over 15 amino acids. Germline V gene data show CDR1 as DFQATT and CDR2 as SNEGSKA (reference sequence).

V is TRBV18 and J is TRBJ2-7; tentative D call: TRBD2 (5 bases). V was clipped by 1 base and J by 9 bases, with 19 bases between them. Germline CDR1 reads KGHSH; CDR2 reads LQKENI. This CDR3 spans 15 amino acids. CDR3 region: CASSPLGSRDTVQYF. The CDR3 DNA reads TGTGCCAGCTCACCACTCGGCTCCCGGGATACTGTGCAGTACTTC.

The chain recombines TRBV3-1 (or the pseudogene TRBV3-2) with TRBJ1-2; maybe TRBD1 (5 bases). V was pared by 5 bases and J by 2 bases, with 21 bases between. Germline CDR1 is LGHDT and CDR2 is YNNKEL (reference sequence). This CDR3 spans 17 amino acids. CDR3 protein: CASSWTAKGLGNYGYTF. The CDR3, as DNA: TGTGCCAGCAGCTGGACGGCAAAGGGGCTGGGGAACTATGGCTACACCTTC.

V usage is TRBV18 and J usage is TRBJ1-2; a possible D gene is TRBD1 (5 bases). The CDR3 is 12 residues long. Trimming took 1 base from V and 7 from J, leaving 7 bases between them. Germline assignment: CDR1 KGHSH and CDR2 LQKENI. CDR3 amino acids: CASSPQGSGYTF. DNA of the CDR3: TGTGCCAGCTCACCACAGGGGTCTGGCTACACCTTC.

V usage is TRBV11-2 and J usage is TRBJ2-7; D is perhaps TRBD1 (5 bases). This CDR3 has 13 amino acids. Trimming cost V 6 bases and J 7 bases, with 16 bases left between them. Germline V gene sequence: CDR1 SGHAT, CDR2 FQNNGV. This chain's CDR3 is CASSKAASGEQYF. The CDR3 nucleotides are TGTGCCAGCAGTAAGGCCGCCTCAGGGGAGCAGTACTTC.

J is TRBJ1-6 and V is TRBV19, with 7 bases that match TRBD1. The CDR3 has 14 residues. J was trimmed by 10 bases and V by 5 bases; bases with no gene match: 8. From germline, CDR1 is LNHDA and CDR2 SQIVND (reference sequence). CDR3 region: CASSGGQRESPLHF. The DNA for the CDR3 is TGTGCCAGTAGTGGGGGACAGAGAGAATCACCCCTCCACTTT.

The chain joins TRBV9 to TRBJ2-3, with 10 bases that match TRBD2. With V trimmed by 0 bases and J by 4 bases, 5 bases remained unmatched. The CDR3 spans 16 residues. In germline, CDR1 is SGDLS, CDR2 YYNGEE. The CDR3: CASSVATSGTSDTQYF. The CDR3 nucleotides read TGTGCCAGCAGCGTAGCCACTAGCGGGACCTCAGATACGCAGTATTTT.